This T cell receptor beta chain was documented in a study of T-cell memory formation after mild COVID-19. TCRdb re-analysed the 5' RACE reads in MiXCR, keeping a single row per CDR3 protein. The table has around 400,000 distinct CDR3 sequences, roughly 24% seen once. This clonotype showed up just a few times. The clonotype originates from an adult woman who had mild COVID-19 (a few samples of this study predate the infection). Cell type and time point are not known. Sequencing input: PBMCs or a T cell subset sorted from them (not recorded which).

CDR3 in DNA: TGTGCCAGCAGCTCCTTAGCGGGGGGGCTAATGAATGAGCAGTTCTTC. Its translation: CASSSLAGGLMNEQFF. This rearrangement joins TRBV9 to TRBJ2-1; the match to TRBD2 covers 11 bases. The CDR3 sequence is 16 residues long. V trimming: 4 bases; J trimming: 7 bases; junction bases outside the gene matches: 10. Germline V CDR1 and CDR2: SGDLS, YYNGEE.